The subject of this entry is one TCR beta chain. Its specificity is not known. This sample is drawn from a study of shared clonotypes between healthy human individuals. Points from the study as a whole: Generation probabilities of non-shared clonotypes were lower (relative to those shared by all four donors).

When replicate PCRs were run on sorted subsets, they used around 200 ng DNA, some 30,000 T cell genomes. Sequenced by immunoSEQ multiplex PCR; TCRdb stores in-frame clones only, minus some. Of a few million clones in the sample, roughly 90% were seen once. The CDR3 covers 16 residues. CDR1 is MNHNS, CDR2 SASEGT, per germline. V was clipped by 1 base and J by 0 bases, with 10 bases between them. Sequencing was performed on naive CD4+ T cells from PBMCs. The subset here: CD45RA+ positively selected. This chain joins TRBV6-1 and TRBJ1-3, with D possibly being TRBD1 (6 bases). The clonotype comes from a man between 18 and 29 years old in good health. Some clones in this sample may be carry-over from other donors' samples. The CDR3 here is CASSEGWDNSGNTIYF. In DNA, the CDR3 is TGTGCCAGCAGTGAAGGCTGGGACAACTCTGGAAACACCATATATTTT.